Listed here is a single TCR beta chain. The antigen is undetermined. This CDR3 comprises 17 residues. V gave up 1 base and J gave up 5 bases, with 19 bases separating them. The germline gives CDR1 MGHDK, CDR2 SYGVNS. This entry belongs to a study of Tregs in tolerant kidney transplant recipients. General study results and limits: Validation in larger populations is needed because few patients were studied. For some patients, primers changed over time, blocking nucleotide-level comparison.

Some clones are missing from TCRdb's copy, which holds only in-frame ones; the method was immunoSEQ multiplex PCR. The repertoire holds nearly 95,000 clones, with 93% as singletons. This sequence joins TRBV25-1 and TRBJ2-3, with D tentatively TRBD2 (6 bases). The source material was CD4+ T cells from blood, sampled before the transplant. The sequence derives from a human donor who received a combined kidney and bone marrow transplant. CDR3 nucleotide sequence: TGTGCCAGCAGTGAATGGCATTTTGACGACGGGGGAGATACGCAGTATTTT. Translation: CASSEWHFDDGGDTQYF.